This entry is about one TCR beta chain. This clone was observed at least ten times. The target of this receptor is not known. Per-base qualities were not stored, and no clone one base away is much larger. The sample is drawn from a study of beta chain features in type 1 diabetes (dated by TCRdb to 2016 to 2019). Turning to the overall study: Mean age, gender distribution, total cell number and subset yield did not differ between patients and healthy donors. A total of approximately 110,000,000 sorted cells were examined across all samples, and a strong correlation was observed between cell number per subset and RNA yield. In the study, recently diagnosed type 1 diabetes patients and matched healthy donors were compared on the TCRB repertoires of their sorted circulating CD4+ T cell subsets. Naive and central memory subsets were obtained from all 30 or so donors, but regulatory and stem cell-like memory subsets were isolated from only 8 patients and 8 healthy donors. Summary of the overall study and its limitations: A moderate but significant shortening of TCRB CDR3 length was observed in type 1 diabetes patients in all four CD4+ subsets. Fewer insertions and more nucleotide deletions at VDJ recombination sites were observed in patients with type 1 diabetes, implying thymic rearrangement abnormalities. The naive, central memory and regulatory TCRB repertoires appeared to resemble one another more closely among patients than among healthy donors. PCR might favor shorter templates, but patient and control samples were amplified and corrected together, so any skew would affect both groups equally. HLA sub-analyses involved small numbers of individuals, so any influence of HLA type on TCRB rearrangement remained unresolved. Because cDNA rather than genomic DNA was sequenced, highly expressing activated cells could have been over-represented, although no difference in activation and CD3 levels was found between groups.

The entire amount of isolated RNA was reverse transcribed using the High Capacity cDNA Reverse Transcription Kit, so the sequenced TCRB transcripts were expressed ones. Deep immunoSEQ sequencing was performed on naive, central memory and regulatory T cell samples, with an average of approximately 3.9 million total reads per sample. Sorted cells were lysed in RLT buffer, and RNA was extracted using DNase-treated RNeasy Micro or Mini kits according to cell number. To prevent cross-contamination, each cell subset was processed individually, whereas patient and healthy donor samples were processed jointly. The immunoSEQ multiplex PCR was used to amplify TCRB sequences from cDNA, yielding 87-bp fragments that span the CDR3 region. Amplicons were sequenced on the Illumina HiSeq platform. Per the original workflow: PCR bias was corrected computationally using synthetic template baselines, and reads within Hamming distance 2 were collapsed, with unmergeable singletons discarded. Reads were aligned against IMGT so that V, D and J genes, CDR3 length and insertions or deletions at six rearrangement sites could be assigned. Clonotype counts were normalized to sorted cell number within each subset before computing true diversity and Gini coefficients with the tcR R package. The overlap coefficient, calculated on TCRB nucleotide sequences, was used to quantify repertoire sharing. As stored in TCRdb, this immuneACCESS dataset retains in-frame rearrangements with V and J assigned. A fraction of the clones does not appear; measured against another copy, unresolved V genes explain less than half of the discrepancy, and the remainder lacks a known reason. The V and J calls and clone size are taken from that table; D and trimming were inferred from the DNA. Within this sample are 310,000 or so clones, with less than 10% of them counted one time only. More than 0.4% of the sample is held by the ten biggest clonotypes.

From the cysteine up to the phenylalanine, the CDR3 has a length of 16 residues. Of all the DNA, just the CDR3 is kept, 48 bases in frame from base 1. V is trimmed back by 8 bases and J by 6 bases, and the junction contains 18 bases that no gene match accounts for. The germline V gene (reference sequence) provides CDR1 MNHNY and CDR2 SVGAGI. Each donor gave one peripheral blood draw, roughly 120 mL on average, collected into heparinised tubes. Using a panel that included CD45RO, CCR7, CD25, CD127, CD95 and CD27, naive, central memory, regulatory and stem cell-like memory CD4+ T cells were sorted on a BD FACSAria II. Every sorted population had a purity above 95%. PBMCs were separated immediately by Lymphoprep density gradient centrifugation and were stained directly, without being cultured. To minimize batch effects, samples were stained and sorted in pairs, one healthy donor with one patient per experiment.

Sequencing used central memory CD4+ T cells from blood. The chain uses TRBV6-6 and TRBJ2-5; TRBD2 matches 7 bases in the middle. This clonotype originated in a woman aged 18-29 years in good health. CDR3 loop: CASSPSGRGRGKTQYF. The DNA reads as follows: TGTGCCAGCTCCCCTAGCGGAAGAGGGCGGGGGAAGACCCAGTACTTC.